One T cell receptor (beta chain) is described in this entry. What it binds is not known. Using immunoSEQ multiplex PCR, the repertoire was profiled, and TCRdb retains in-frame clones only, with some absent. The data hold tens of thousands of clones, with 86% observed a single time. The entry originates in a study of OX40 agonist ivuxolimab in advanced cancers. Background on the study: Patients receiving dose escalation had hepatocellular carcinoma, melanoma, renal cell or head and neck cancer. Partial responses were achieved by three patients, one with hepatocellular carcinoma and two with cutaneous melanoma.

Germline V gene data show CDR1 as DFQATT and CDR2 as SNEGSKA (reference sequence). V was clipped by 7 bases and J by 8 bases, with 8 bases between them. The CDR3 loop spans 9 amino acids. Findings of the study overall: Near-lowest levels of clonal expansion characterized partial responders at 0.1-3.0 mg/kg.

The rearrangement uses TRBV20-1 and TRBJ1-2; D possibly corresponds to TRBD1 (5 bases). This specimen consisted of CD4+ or CD8+ T cells sorted from blood, obtained in a trial of the OX40 agonist ivuxolimab. The receptor was isolated from an adult with an advanced solid tumor such as melanoma, head and neck, liver or kidney cancer. This CDR3 reads CSVDRGYTF. The CDR3 DNA reads as TGCAGTGTCGACAGAGGCTACACCTTC.